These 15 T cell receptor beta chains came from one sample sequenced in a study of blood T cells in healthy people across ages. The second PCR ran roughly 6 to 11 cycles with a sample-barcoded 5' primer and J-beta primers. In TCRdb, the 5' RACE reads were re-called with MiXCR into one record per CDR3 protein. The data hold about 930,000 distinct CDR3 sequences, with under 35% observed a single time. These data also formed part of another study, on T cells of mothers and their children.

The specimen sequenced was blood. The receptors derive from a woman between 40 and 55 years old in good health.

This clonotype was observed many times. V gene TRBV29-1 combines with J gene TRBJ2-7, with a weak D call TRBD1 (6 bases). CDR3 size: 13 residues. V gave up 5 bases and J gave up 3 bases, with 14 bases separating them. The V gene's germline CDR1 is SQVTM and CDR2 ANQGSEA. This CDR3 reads CSVPRGNGYEQYF. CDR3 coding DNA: TGCAGCGTTCCCAGGGGAAATGGCTACGAGCAGTACTTC.

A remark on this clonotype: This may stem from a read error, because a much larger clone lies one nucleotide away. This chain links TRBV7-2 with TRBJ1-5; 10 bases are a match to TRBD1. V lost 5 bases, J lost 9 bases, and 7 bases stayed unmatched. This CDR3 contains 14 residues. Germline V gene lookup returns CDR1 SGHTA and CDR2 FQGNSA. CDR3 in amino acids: CASSPTGGRGPQHF. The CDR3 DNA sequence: TGTGCCAGCAGCCCGACAGGGGGCAGAGGGCCCCAGCATTTT.

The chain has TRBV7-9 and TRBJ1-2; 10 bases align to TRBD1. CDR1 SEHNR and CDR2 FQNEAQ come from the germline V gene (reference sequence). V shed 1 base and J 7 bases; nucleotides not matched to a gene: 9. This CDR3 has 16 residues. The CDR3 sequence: CASSLVSWTGGRGYTF. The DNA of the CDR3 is TGTGCCAGCAGCTTAGTGTCTTGGACAGGGGGACGTGGCTACACCTTC.

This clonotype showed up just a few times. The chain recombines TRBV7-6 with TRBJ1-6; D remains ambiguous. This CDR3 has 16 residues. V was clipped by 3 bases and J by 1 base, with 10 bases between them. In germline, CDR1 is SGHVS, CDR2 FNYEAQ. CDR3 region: CASSFYPGSYNSPLHF. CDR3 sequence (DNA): TGTGCCAGCAGCTTCTACCCTGGGTCCTATAATTCACCCCTCCACTTT.

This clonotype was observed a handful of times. Written as DNA, the CDR3 is TGTGCCAGCAGTTTTATAGGGGACAGGGAAGCTTTCTTT. It encodes CASSFIGDREAFF. The V and J genes are TRBV28 and TRBJ1-1; the match to TRBD1 covers 8 bases. The CDR3 is 13 residues long. Losses at the gene ends were 3 bases for V and 8 bases for J; bases not matched to a gene: 5. Per germline, CDR1 MDHEN and CDR2 SYDVKM.

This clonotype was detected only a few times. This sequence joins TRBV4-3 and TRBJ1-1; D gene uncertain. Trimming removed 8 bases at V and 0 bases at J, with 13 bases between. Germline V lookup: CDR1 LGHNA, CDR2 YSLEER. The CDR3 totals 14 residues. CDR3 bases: TGCGCCAGCTCAGACGGAACGGTGAACACTGAAGCTTTCTTT. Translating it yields CASSDGTVNTEAFF.

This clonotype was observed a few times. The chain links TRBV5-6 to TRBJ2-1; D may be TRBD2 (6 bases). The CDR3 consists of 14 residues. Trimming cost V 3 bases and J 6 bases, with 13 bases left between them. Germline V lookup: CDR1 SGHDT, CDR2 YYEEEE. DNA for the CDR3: TGTGCCAGCAGCTGGGTAGGAGGGTCCAATGAGCAGTTCTTC. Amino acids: CASSWVGGSNEQFF.

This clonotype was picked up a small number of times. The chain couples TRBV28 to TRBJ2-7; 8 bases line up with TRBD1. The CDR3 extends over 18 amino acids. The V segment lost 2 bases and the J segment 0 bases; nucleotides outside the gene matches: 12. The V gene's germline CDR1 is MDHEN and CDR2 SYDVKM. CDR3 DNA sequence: TGTGCCAGCAGTTTACCGGGACAGGAACAGGGCTACTCCTACGAGCAGTACTTC. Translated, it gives CASSLPGQEQGYSYEQYF.

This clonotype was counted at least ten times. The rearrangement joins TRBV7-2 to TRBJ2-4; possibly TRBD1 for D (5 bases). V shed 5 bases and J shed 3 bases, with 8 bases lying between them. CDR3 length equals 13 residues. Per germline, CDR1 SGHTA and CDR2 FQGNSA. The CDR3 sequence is CASSQGYKNIQYF. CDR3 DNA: TGTGCCAGCAGCCAGGGATACAAAAACATTCAGTACTTC.

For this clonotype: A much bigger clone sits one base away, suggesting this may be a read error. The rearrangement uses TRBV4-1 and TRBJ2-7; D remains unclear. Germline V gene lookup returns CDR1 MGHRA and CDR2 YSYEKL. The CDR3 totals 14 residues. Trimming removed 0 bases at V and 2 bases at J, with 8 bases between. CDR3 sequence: CASSQDQDTYEQYF. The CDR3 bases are TGCGCCAGCAGCCAAGACCAGGATACCTACGAGCAGTACTTC.

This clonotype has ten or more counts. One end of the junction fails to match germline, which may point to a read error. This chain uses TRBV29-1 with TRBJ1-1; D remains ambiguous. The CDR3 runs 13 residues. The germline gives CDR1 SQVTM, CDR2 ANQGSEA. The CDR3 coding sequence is TGCAGCGCTGAAAGGGAACCTAGCACTGAAGCTTTCTTT. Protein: CSAEREPSTEAFF. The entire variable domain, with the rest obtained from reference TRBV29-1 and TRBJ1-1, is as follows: SAVISQKPSRDICQRGTSLTIQCQVDSQVTMMFWYRQQPGQSLTLIATANQGSEATYESGFVIDKFPISRPNLTFSTLTVSNMSPEDSSIYLCSAEREPSTEAFFGQGTRLTVV.

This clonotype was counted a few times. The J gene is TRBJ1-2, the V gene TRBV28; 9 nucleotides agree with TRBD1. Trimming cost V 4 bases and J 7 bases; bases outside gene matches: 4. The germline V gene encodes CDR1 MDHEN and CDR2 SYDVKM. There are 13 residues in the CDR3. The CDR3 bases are TGTGCCAGCAGTTGGGGACAGGGCATTGGCTACACCTTC. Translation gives CASSWGQGIGYTF.

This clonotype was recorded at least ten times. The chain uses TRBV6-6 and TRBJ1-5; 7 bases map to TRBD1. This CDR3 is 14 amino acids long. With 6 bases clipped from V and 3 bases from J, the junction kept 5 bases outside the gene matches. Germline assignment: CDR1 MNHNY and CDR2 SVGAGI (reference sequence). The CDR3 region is CASSRDSNNQPQHF. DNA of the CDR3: TGTGCCAGCAGCCGGGACAGCAACAATCAGCCCCAGCATTTT.

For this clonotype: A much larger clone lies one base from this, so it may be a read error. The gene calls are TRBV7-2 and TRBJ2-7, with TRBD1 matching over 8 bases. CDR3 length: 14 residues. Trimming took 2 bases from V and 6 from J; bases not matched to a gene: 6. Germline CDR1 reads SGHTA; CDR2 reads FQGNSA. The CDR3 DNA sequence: TGTGCCAGCAGCTTATTGACAGGGGATTGCGAGCAGTACTTC. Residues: CASSLLTGDCEQYF. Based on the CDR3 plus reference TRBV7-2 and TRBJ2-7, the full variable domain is GAGVSQSPSNKVTEKGKDVELRCDPISGHTALYWYRQSLGQGLEFLIYFQGNSAPDKSGLPSDRFSAERTGGSVSTLTIQRTQQEDSAVYLCASSLLTGDCEQYFGPGTRLTVT.

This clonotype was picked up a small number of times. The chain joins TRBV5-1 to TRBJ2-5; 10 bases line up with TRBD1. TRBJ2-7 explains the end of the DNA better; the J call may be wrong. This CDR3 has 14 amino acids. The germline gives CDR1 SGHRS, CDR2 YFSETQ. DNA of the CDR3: TGCGCCAGCAGCTTCGACAGGGGGCTACGCGAGCAGTACTTC. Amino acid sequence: CASSFDRGLREQYF.